The 25 T cell receptor beta chains given below trace back to one sample, sequenced in a study of response to subunit inactivated influenza vaccine. Each CDR3 protein gets one entry after TCRdb re-called the RT-PCR reads with MiXCR. The sample lists about 570,000 distinct CDR3 sequences, about 11% occurring once. Sequenced material: PBMCs from blood, taken on the day of vaccination. The source is a man in his fifties who received an inactivated influenza vaccine.

This clonotype was seen a few times. CDR3 bases: TGTGCCAGCAGCTCAGGGGCGCGGGATCAGCCCCAGCATTTT. Translated, it gives CASSSGARDQPQHF. V and J are TRBV6-1 and TRBJ1-5, with a possible D match to TRBD1 (6 bases). Germline CDR1 is MNHNS and CDR2 is SASEGT. V lost 6 bases and J lost 5, with 14 bases in between. This CDR3 comprises 14 residues.

This clonotype was picked up many times. The rearrangement uses TRBV14 and TRBJ2-5; TRBD2 is a possible D gene (6 bases). CDR1 is SGHDN and CDR2 is FVKESK in the germline V gene. Trimming took off 1 base at V and 2 bases at J, with 11 bases between the two ends. The CDR3 is 15 amino acids. In nucleotides, the CDR3 is TGTGCCAGCAGCCAAGGCGGGGCATTACAAGAGACCCAGTACTTC. Its protein is CASSQGGALQETQYF.

Many counts were recorded for this clonotype. This chain joins TRBV7-2 and TRBJ2-7; 11 nucleotides match TRBD1. V lost 1 base and J lost 7; bases outside the gene matches: 6. This CDR3 contains 15 residues. Germline V lookup: CDR1 SGHTA, CDR2 FQGNSA. The CDR3 region has the DNA TGTGCCAGCAGCTTAGTCCCGGGGACAGGGGGTGAGCAGTACTTC. It translates to CASSLVPGTGGEQYF. Looking up the rest from reference TRBV7-2 and TRBJ2-7 gives the full variable domain: GAGVSQSPSNKVTEKGKDVELRCDPISGHTALYWYRQSLGQGLEFLIYFQGNSAPDKSGLPSDRFSAERTGGSVSTLTIQRTQQEDSAVYLCASSLVPGTGGEQYFGPGTRLTVT.

In nucleotides, the CDR3 is TGTGCCATCAGTTCTACTAGCGGGCCTTACTACGAGCAGTACTTC. It translates to CAISSTSGPYYEQYF. The rearrangement links TRBV3-1 to TRBJ2-7; 9 bases line up with TRBD2. Germline V gene data show CDR1 as LGHDT and CDR2 as YNNKEL (reference sequence). The junction had 13 bases not matched to a gene; V was cut back by 10 bases and J by 3 bases. This CDR3 has 15 amino acids.

CDR3 protein: CASSLTYSPLHF. CDR3 DNA sequence: TGTGCCAGCAGCTTAACTTATTCACCCCTCCACTTT. The chain is built from TRBV7-2 and TRBJ1-6; no reliable D call. V lost 2 bases to trimming and J lost 8 bases, with 4 bases between them. Germline V gene data show CDR1 as SGHTA and CDR2 as FQGNSA. CDR3 size: 12 residues.

The V call is TRBV11-2, the J call TRBJ2-1, with 10 bases matching TRBD2. The CDR3 has 17 residues. Germline CDR1 SGHAT, CDR2 FQNNGV. V lost 1 base to trimming and J lost 2 bases; unmatched junction nucleotides: 5. DNA of the CDR3: TGTGCCAGCAGCTTAGTTGGGACTAGCGTTCCCTACAATGAGCAGTTCTTC. Translated, it gives CASSLVGTSVPYNEQFF.

The chain joins TRBV10-3 to TRBJ2-2; D remains ambiguous. The V gene lost 6 bases and the J gene lost 6 bases, with 20 bases spanning the gap. The CDR3 has 16 residues. CDR1 and CDR2 from the germline V gene are ENHRY and SYGVKD. CDR3 loop: CAISTKSPFRSGELFF. DNA of the CDR3: TGTGCCATCAGCACGAAGTCCCCTTTTAGGTCCGGGGAGCTGTTTTTT.

This clonotype has just a few counts. This chain links TRBV6-2 or TRBV6-3 with TRBJ2-7; possible D gene TRBD2, 5 bases. From germline, CDR1 is MNHEY and CDR2 SVGEGT. The V and J ends lost 7 bases and 0 bases respectively, with 19 bases between them. CDR3 size: 16 residues. CDR3 DNA sequence: TGTGCCAGCACCGTCAGACTAATTCCCCGCTCCTACGAGCAGTACTTC. Translated, it gives CASTVRLIPRSYEQYF.

The table lists this clonotype with many counts. The chain recombines TRBV5-1 with TRBJ2-7; TRBD1 agrees at 10 bases. V gave up 2 bases and J gave up 3 bases; unmatched junction bases: 2. This CDR3 has 14 amino acids. Germline loops: CDR1 SGHRS, CDR2 YFSETQ. In nucleotides, the CDR3 is TGCGCCAGCAGCTTCGGACAGGGGGTCTACGAGCAGTACTTC. Translated, it gives CASSFGQGVYEQYF.

This clonotype turned up a few times. The chain couples TRBV3-1 to TRBJ1-1, with no clear D. The germline gives CDR1 LGHDT, CDR2 YNNKEL (reference sequence). Trimming shortened V by 4 bases and J by 4 bases, and 19 bases separated the two germline ends. This CDR3 comprises 16 residues. CDR3 amino acids: CASSRPATVGVTEAFF. Here the CDR3 DNA reads TGTGCCAGCAGCCGGCCCGCTACGGTTGGTGTCACTGAAGCTTTCTTT.

This rearrangement joins TRBV5-1 to TRBJ2-1; TRBD2 agrees at 14 bases. The germline CDR1 and CDR2 sequences are SGHRS and YFSETQ. This CDR3 spans 17 amino acids. The trim removed 0 bases at V and 7 bases at J, leaving 6 bases unmatched. CDR3 amino acids: CASSLEGLAGVGNEQFF. DNA for the CDR3: TGCGCCAGCAGCTTGGAGGGACTAGCGGGAGTGGGAAATGAGCAGTTCTTC.

This clonotype was observed a few times. The chain recombines TRBV9 with TRBJ2-3; TRBD2 agrees at 12 bases. Germline V gives CDR1 SGDLS, CDR2 YYNGEE. Trimming cost V 4 bases and J 8 bases; bases outside gene matches: 11. There are 16 residues in the CDR3. The CDR3 sequence: CASSIRLAGGQSTQYF. The CDR3 bases are TGTGCCAGCAGCATCCGGCTAGCGGGGGGGCAGAGTACGCAGTATTTT.

This clonotype was counted ten times or more. The gene calls are TRBV12-3 or TRBV12-4 and TRBJ2-7; D gene unclear. This CDR3 comprises 16 residues. The germline V and J ends were trimmed by 3 bases and 0 bases, with 15 bases remaining between them. The CDR3 is CASSFVWTDISYEQYF. In nucleotides, the CDR3 is TGTGCCAGCAGTTTCGTGTGGACGGATATCTCCTACGAGCAGTACTTC.

This clonotype showed up just a few times. The chain recombines TRBV12-3 or TRBV12-4 with TRBJ1-2; D unresolved. The V gene lost 3 bases and the J gene lost 2 bases, with 7 bases spanning the gap. The CDR3 covers 13 residues. CDR3 nucleotide sequence: TGTGCCAGCAGTTTTCGGAGGAACTATGGCTACACCTTC. Translating it yields CASSFRRNYGYTF.

The sample holds a few counts of this clonotype. The gene calls are TRBV5-1 and TRBJ1-4; no clear D gene. The V gene's germline CDR1 is SGHRS and CDR2 YFSETQ. V lost 2 bases and J 5 bases, leaving 10 bases between the germline ends. This CDR3 spans 14 amino acids. The CDR3 DNA follows: TGCGCCAGCAGCTTAGAATCGGGAAATGAAAAACTGTTTTTT. Encoded protein: CASSLESGNEKLFF.

The chain recombines TRBV18 with TRBJ2-1; 9 nucleotides line up with TRBD2. V lost 6 bases, J lost 0 bases, and 12 bases stayed unmatched. CDR3 length equals 18 residues. The germline CDR1 and CDR2 sequences are KGHSH and LQKENI. Written as DNA, the CDR3 is TGTGCCAGCTCGAGGGCTAGCGGGAAGTGGAGCTCCTACAATGAGCAGTTCTTC. It specifies CASSRASGKWSSYNEQFF.

This clonotype has just a few counts. The chain combines TRBV30 with TRBJ2-2; TRBD1 aligns across 7 bases. CDR1 GTSNPN and CDR2 SVGIG come from the germline V gene (reference sequence). Trimming took 4 bases from V and 6 from J; bases not matched to a gene: 11. This CDR3 region has 15 residues. CDR3 nucleotides: TGTGCCTGGAAATATTCAGGGGGAAGTCCCGGGGAGCTGTTTTTT. The encoded protein is CAWKYSGGSPGELFF. The full variable domain, its missing parts supplied by reference TRBV30 and TRBJ2-2, is SQTIHQWPATLVQPVGSPLSLECTVEGTSNPNLYWYRQAAGRGLQLLFYSVGIGQISSEVPQNLSASRPQDRQFILSSKKLLLSDSGFYLCAWKYSGGSPGELFFGEGSRLTVL.

This clonotype was seen more than once but under ten times. The rearrangement uses TRBV6-5 and TRBJ1-3, with D perhaps TRBD1 (6 bases). This CDR3 is 15 amino acids long. V was cut by 0 bases and J by 1 base, with 7 bases left in between. CDR1 and CDR2 from the germline V gene are MNHEY and SVGAGI. DNA of the CDR3: TGTGCCAGCAGTTACTCAACAGGGTCTGGAAACACCATATATTTT. It yields the protein CASSYSTGSGNTIYF.

This clonotype was recorded many times. The rearrangement links TRBV10-2 to TRBJ2-2; D gene ambiguous. Germline V gene data show CDR1 as WSHSY and CDR2 as SAAADI. Trimming removed 7 bases at V and 6 bases at J, with 15 bases between. This CDR3 spans 14 amino acids. CDR3 sequence (DNA): TGCGCCAGCACTGGATCACGATTCCCCGGGGAGCTGTTTTTT. This sequence encodes CASTGSRFPGELFF.

This clonotype was detected only a few times. The V and J genes are TRBV9 and TRBJ1-6, with 9 nucleotides matching TRBD1. The germline gives CDR1 SGDLS, CDR2 YYNGEE. Trimming at V came to 0 bases and at J to 7 bases, leaving 2 bases not matched to a gene. CDR3 length: 15 residues. The CDR3 here is CASSVEGQGNSPLHF. In nucleotides, the CDR3 is TGTGCCAGCAGCGTAGAGGGACAGGGAAATTCACCCCTCCACTTT. The full variable domain, rest sourced from reference TRBV9 and TRBJ1-6, is DSGVTQTPKHLITATGQRVTLRCSPRSGDLSVYWYQQSLDQGLQFLIQYYNGEERAKGNILERFSAQQFPDLHSELNLSSLELGDSALYFCASSVEGQGNSPLHFGNGTRLTVT.

There are a few counts of this clonotype. The gene calls are TRBV10-3 and TRBJ1-5, with TRBD1 matching 7 bases. The germline V gene encodes CDR1 ENHRY and CDR2 SYGVKD. Trimming removed 6 bases from V and 2 bases from J; junction bases left unmatched: 4. This CDR3 contains 14 residues. The CDR3 loop reads CAIRQGQGNQPQHF. The CDR3 nucleotides are TGTGCCATCAGACAGGGGCAAGGCAATCAGCCCCAGCATTTT.

This clonotype turned up a few times. V and J are TRBV29-1 and TRBJ2-1; TRBD1 agrees at 7 bases. The trim removed 4 bases at V and 1 base at J, leaving 13 bases unmatched. This CDR3 has 17 amino acids. Germline V CDR1 and CDR2: SQVTM, ANQGSEA. CDR3 DNA: TGCAGCGTTGCTCTGGGGATGTGGGGACAGTCCTACAATGAGCAGTTCTTC. It translates to CSVALGMWGQSYNEQFF.

This clonotype occurred a few times. The chain employs TRBV18 and TRBJ2-4, with TRBD2 as a possible D gene (5 bases). V lost 4 bases, J lost 1 base, and 5 bases lay in between. This CDR3 spans 13 amino acids. Per germline, CDR1 KGHSH and CDR2 LQKENI. Here the CDR3 reads CASSREAKNIQYF. CDR3 bases: TGTGCCAGCTCACGGGAGGCCAAAAACATTCAGTACTTC.

The gene calls are TRBV30 and TRBJ2-3; 12 nucleotides match TRBD1. V lost 2 bases to trimming and J lost 5 bases; unmatched junction nucleotides: 2. The CDR3 sequence is 14 residues long. CDR1 is GTSNPN and CDR2 is SVGIG in the germline V gene (reference sequence). The CDR3 loop reads CAWSRDRGQDTQYF. The CDR3 DNA is TGTGCCTGGAGTAGGGACAGGGGGCAAGATACGCAGTATTTT. The whole variable domain, remainder taken from reference TRBV30 and TRBJ2-3, is SQTIHQWPATLVQPVGSPLSLECTVEGTSNPNLYWYRQAAGRGLQLLFYSVGIGQISSEVPQNLSASRPQDRQFILSSKKLLLSDSGFYLCAWSRDRGQDTQYFGPGTRLTVL.

This clonotype was recorded many times. The CDR3 DNA sequence: TGTGCCAGCAGCTCCCTTCCCAGCGGAGGCACTGAAGCTTTCTTT. It translates to CASSSLPSGGTEAFF. The genes are TRBV27 and TRBJ1-1; D unclear. Germline V lookup: CDR1 MNHEY, CDR2 SMNVEV (reference sequence). The CDR3 has 15 amino acids. V lost 6 bases and J 4 bases, leaving 18 bases between the germline ends.